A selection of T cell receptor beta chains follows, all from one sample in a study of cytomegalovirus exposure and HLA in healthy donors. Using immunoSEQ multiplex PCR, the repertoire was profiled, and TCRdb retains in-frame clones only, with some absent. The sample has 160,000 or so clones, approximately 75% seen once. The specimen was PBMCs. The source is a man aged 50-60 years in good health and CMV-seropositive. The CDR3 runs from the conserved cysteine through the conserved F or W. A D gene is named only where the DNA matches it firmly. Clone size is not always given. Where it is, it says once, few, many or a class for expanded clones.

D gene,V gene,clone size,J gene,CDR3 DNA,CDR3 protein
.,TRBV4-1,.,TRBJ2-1,TGCGCCAGCAGCCTGGGGCCCCGGCGGGGTAATGAGCAGTTCTTC,CASSLGPRRGNEQFF
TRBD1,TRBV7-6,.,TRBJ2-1,TGTGCCAGCAGCTTAGGCCTCGGACAGGTGGGCAATGAGCAGTTCTTC,CASSLGLGQVGNEQFF
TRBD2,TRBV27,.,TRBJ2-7,TGTGCCAGCAGTTTAACGGGAGGCGAGCAGTACTTC,CASSLTGGEQYF
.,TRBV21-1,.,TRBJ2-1,TGTGCCAGCAGCAAAAGGACAGGGGGCTGCAATGAGCAGTTCTTC,CASSKRTGGCNEQFF
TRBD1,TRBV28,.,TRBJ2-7,TGTGCCAGCAGTTCAAACAGGGGTTACGAGCAGTACTTC,CASSSNRGYEQYF
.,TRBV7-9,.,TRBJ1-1,TGTGCCAGCAGCTTAGCGGGGGCTGACACTGAAGCTTTCTTT,CASSLAGADTEAFF
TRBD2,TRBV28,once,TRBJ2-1,TGTGCCAGCAGTTTGTTTCTAGCGGGGGTCAATGAGCAGTTCTTC,CASSLFLAGVNEQFF
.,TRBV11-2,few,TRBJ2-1,TGTGCCAGCAGCTTGGGGGTTTCGGACAGATACAATGAGCAGTTCTTC,CASSLGVSDRYNEQFF
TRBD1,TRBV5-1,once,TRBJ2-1,TGCGCCAGCGACCCCGGACAGGGGGCGATGAATGAGCAGTTCTTC,CASDPGQGAMNEQFF
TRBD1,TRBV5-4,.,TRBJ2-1,TGTGCCAGCAGCCCCCGGGACAGGGACAATGAGCAGTTCTTC,CASSPRDRDNEQFF
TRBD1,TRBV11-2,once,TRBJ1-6,TGTGCCAGCAGCTACCGTTACAGGGGTGACAATTCACCCCTCCACTTT,CASSYRYRGDNSPLHF
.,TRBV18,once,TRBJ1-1,TGTGCCAGCTCACCGTCAGTCCTGAACACTGAAGCTTTCTTT,CASSPSVLNTEAFF
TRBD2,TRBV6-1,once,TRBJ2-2,TGTGCCAGCAGTAATCTAGCGGGGGTGACCGGGGAGCTGTTTTTT,CASSNLAGVTGELFF
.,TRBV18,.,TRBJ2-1,TGTGCCAGCTCACAAAGGGAGAGGCCCGGCCCCTACAATGAGCAGTTCTTC,CASSQRERPGPYNEQFF
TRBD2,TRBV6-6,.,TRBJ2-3,TGTGCCTCCAGTCCCGGGGGGTATACGCAGTATTTT,CASSPGGYTQYF
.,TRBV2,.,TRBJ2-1,TGTGCCAGCAGTGTTTCAGGGAATTCCTACAATGAGCAGTTCTTC,CASSVSGNSYNEQFF
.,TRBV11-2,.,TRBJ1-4,TGTGCCAGCAGCTTAGACACAGGGAAAGTCCAACTGTTTTTT,CASSLDTGKVQLFF
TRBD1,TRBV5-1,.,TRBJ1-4,TGCGCCAGCAGCCCCCGGACAGGGAGTAATGAAAAACTGTTTTTT,CASSPRTGSNEKLFF
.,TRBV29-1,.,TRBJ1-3,TGCAGCGTTGAAGAACCCTCTGGGACAAGCTCTGGAAACACCATATATTTT,CSVEEPSGTSSGNTIYF
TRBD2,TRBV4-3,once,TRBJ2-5,TGCGCCAGCAGCCAAGGGGGGTCGGGACTAGCGGGGGCACAAGAGACCCAGTACTTC,CASSQGGSGLAGAQETQYF
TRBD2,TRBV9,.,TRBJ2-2,TGTGCCAGCAGCCCCCGACTAGCGAGGACCGGGGAGCTGTTTTTT,CASSPRLARTGELFF
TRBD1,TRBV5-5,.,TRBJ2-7,TGTGCCAGCAGCCTTGGGGCCGGACAGGGAAACTACGAGCAGTACTTC,CASSLGAGQGNYEQYF
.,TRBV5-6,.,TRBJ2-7,TGTGCCAGCAGCTCCCCCCCCTCCGAGCAGTACTTC,CASSSPPSEQYF
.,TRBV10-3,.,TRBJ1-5,TGTGCCATCAAGGGGCGGGGGGCCGATCAGCCCCAGCATTTT,CAIKGRGADQPQHF
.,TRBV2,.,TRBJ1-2,TGTGCCAGCAGTCCCTCGTGGGGGCTGGCAGGCTACACCTTC,CASSPSWGLAGYTF
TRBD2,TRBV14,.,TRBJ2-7,TGTGCCAGCAGCCCCGTCCCGGGACTAGCGGGGGGCAACTCCTACGAGCAGTACTTC,CASSPVPGLAGGNSYEQYF
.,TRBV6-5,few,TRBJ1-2,TGTGCCAGCAGTTACTCGAACGGTATCTATGGCTACACCTTC,CASSYSNGIYGYTF
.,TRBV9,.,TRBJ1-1,TGTGCCAGCAGCGTGAAAGGCCACGGGATTTACTTT,CASSVKGHGIYF
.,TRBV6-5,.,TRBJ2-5,TGTGCCAGCAGTTCACCGGGACGGAGGGCTGGGGAGACCCAGTACTTC,CASSSPGRRAGETQYF
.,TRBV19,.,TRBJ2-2,TGTGCCAGTAGTGCGGCCAGGGGTCCCGGGGAGCTGTTTTTT,CASSAARGPGELFF
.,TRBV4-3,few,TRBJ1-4,TGCGCCAGCAGCCAGGGATCTGCGGGAGGAAGTGAAAAACTGTTTTTT,CASSQGSAGGSEKLFF
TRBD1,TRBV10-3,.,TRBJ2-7,TGTGCCATCAGCGGACAGGGGGCCTACGAGCAGTACTTC,CAISGQGAYEQYF
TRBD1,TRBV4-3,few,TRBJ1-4,TGCGCCAGCAGCCGCCAGGACAGGGAGAGGGAAAAACTGTTTTTT,CASSRQDREREKLFF
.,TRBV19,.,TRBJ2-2,TGTGCCAGTAGTATCGGGCAGGGCGGTACCGGGGAGCTGTTTTTT,CASSIGQGGTGELFF
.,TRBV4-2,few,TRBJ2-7,TGTGCCAGCAGCCAAGATACCAGAGCCAGGGGTTACGAGCAGTACTTC,CASSQDTRARGYEQYF
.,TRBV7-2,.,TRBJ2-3,TGTGCCAGCAGCTTAGCGACGCCAGGGTCAGATACGCAGTATTTT,CASSLATPGSDTQYF
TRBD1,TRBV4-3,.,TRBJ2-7,TGCGCCAGCAGCCAAACGGACAGGCTCTACGAGCAGTACTTC,CASSQTDRLYEQYF
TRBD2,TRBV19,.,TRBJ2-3,TGTGCCAGTAGTTTCAGCGGGGTCGCAGATACGCAGTATTTT,CASSFSGVADTQYF
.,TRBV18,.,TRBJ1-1,TGTGCCAGCTCACCAGGAGTTACCTGGAACACTGAAGCTTTCTTT,CASSPGVTWNTEAFF
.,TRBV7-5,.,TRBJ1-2,TGTGCCAGAAGCTTAGGTGGCAGGGGACGTGGCTACACCTTC,CARSLGGRGRGYTF
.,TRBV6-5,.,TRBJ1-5,TGTGCCAGCAATTACCTTTCCGGTCAGCCCCAGCATTTT,CASNYLSGQPQHF